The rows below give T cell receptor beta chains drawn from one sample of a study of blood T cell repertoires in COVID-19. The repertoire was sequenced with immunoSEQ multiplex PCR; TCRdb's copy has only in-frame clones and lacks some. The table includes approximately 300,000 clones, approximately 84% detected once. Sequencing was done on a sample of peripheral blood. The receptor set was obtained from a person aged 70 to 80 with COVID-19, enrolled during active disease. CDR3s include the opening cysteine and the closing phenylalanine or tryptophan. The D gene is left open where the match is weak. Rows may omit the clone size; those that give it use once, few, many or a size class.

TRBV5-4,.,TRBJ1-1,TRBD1,TGTGCCAGCAGCTTGGCCGGGACAGCGAACACTGAAGCTTTCTTT,CASSLAGTANTEAFF
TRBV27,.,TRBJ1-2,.,TGTGCCAGCACCGGGTGGCCGTCAACGGGGAACTATGGCTACACCTTC,CASTGWPSTGNYGYTF
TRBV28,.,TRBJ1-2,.,TGTGCCAGCAGATGGACAGTGAACTATGGCTACACCTTC,CASRWTVNYGYTF
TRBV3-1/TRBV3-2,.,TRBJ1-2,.,TGTGCCAGCAGCCAAGATCGGGGGACCAACTATGGCTACACCTTC,CASSQDRGTNYGYTF
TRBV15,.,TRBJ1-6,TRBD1,TGTGCCACCAGCAGCGGGGACAGTTATAATTCACCCCTCCACTTT,CATSSGDSYNSPLHF
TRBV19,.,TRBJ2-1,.,TGTGCCAGTAGCACACAGATTAGCTCCTACAATGAGCAGTTCTTC,CASSTQISSYNEQFF
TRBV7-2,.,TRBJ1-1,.,TGTGCCGGTCTCAGGGGGAACACTGAAGCTTTCTTT,CAGLRGNTEAFF
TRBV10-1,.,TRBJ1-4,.,TGCGCCAGCAGTGAGTCTCTTCAGGGAGGGATTGGGACTAATGAAAAACTGTTTTTT,CASSESLQGGIGTNEKLFF
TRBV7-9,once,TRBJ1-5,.,TGTGCCAGCAGCTTAAGTGAGGGGCCCCAGCATTTT,CASSLSEGPQHF
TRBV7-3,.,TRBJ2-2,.,TGTGCCAGCAGTCGGGATAACACCGGGGAGCTGTTTTTT,CASSRDNTGELFF
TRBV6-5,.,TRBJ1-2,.,TGTGCCAGCAGTTACTCGAGGGCAGAACACTATGGCTACACCTTC,CASSYSRAEHYGYTF
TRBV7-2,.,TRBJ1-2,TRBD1,TGTGCCAGCAGCTTAATGGGGACAGGGAATGGCTACACCTTC,CASSLMGTGNGYTF
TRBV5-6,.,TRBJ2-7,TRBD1,TGTGCCAGCAGCTCCCTATACAGGGGAGCCTACGAGCAGTACTTC,CASSSLYRGAYEQYF
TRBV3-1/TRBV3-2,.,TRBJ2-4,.,TGTGCCAGCAGCGGGGGAGGGGGTACCAAAAACATTCAGTACTTC,CASSGGGGTKNIQYF
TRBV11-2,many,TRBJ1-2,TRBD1,TGTGCCAGCAGCTCATTCGCACGACAGGGATATGGCTACACCTTC,CASSSFARQGYGYTF
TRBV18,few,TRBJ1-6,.,TGTGCCAGCTCTCGGACAGATAATTCACCCCTCCACTTT,CASSRTDNSPLHF
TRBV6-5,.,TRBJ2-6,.,TGTGCCAGTACAAAACTTAGCGGGGCCAACGTCCTGACTTTC,CASTKLSGANVLTF
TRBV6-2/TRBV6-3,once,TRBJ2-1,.,TGTGCCAGCAGTCCCATTGGAGGAGGGCCCAATGAGCAGTTCTTC,CASSPIGGGPNEQFF
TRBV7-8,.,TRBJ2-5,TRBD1,TGTGCCAGCAGCTGGGACAGGGGGCTTGAGACCCAGTACTTC,CASSWDRGLETQYF
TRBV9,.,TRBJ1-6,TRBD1,TGTGCCAGCAGCGCCCCGGGACAGGGAGATTCACCCCTCCACTTT,CASSAPGQGDSPLHF
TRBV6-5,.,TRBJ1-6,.,TGTGCCAGCAGTTACGGGGACTCAAATTCACCCCTCCACTTT,CASSYGDSNSPLHF
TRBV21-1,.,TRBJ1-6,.,TGTGCCAGCAGAGACGACACCCTCCACTTT,CASRDDTLHF
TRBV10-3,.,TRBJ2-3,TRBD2,TGTGCCATCAGTGAGTCGCCACCAACTCACCAGCGGGAGGGCCAGGCAGATACGCAGTATTTT,CAISESPPTHQREGQADTQYF
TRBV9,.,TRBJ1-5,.,TGTGCCAGCAGCTCTAGTGATCAGCCCCAGCATTTT,CASSSSDQPQHF
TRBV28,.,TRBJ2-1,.,TGTGCCACCACCCTCGGGCGGGGTCCCTACAATGAGCAGTTCTTC,CATTLGRGPYNEQFF
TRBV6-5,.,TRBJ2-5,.,TGTGCCAGCAGACGAAGCGGTGGGGAGACCCAGTACTTC,CASRRSGGETQYF
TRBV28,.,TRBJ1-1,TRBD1,TGTGCCAGCTCTAGTCCGGGACAGGGTGGAGGTGAAGCTTTCTTT,CASSSPGQGGGEAFF
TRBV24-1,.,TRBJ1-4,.,TGTGCCACCAGTGATCCCGGAAGCGCAAAACTGTTTTTT,CATSDPGSAKLFF
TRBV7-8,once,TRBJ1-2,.,TGTGCCAGCAGTCCCATGGGGCAGACATTCTATGGCTACACCTTC,CASSPMGQTFYGYTF
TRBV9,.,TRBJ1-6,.,TGTGCCAGCAGCGTAGGACAGCTAGTTAATTCACCCCTCCACTTT,CASSVGQLVNSPLHF
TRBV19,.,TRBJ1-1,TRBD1,TGTGCCAGTAGTCCCCGGGACAGTGGGACTGAAGCTTTCTTT,CASSPRDSGTEAFF
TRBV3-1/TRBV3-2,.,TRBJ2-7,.,TGTGCCAGCAGCCAAGATAGCCAGGGGCTACGAGGGCAGTACTTC,CASSQDSQGLRGQYF
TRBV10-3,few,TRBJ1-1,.,TGTGCCATCAGTGTTGACGGGATGAAAGATGAAGCTTTCTTT,CAISVDGMKDEAFF
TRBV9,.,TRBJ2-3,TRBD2,TGTGCCAGCAGCGTAGTGGGGCGGGGGGGCACAGATACGCAGTATTTT,CASSVVGRGGTDTQYF
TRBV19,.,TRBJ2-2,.,TGTGCCAGTATCAACCGCCCCCCTAGCGTAGCGAACACCGGGGAGCTGTTTTTT,CASINRPPSVANTGELFF
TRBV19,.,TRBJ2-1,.,TGTGCCAGTAGTATGGGCGTGCTGGGCAATGAGCAGTTCTTC,CASSMGVLGNEQFF